This passage covers 31 T cell receptor beta chains from one sample sequenced in a study of OX40 agonist ivuxolimab in advanced cancers. The repertoire was sequenced with immunoSEQ multiplex PCR; TCRdb's copy has only in-frame clones and lacks some. The sample includes 80,000 to 100,000 clones, around 85% seen only once; the top ten take approximately 0.49%. Sample: CD4+ or CD8+ T cells sorted from blood, taken in a trial of the OX40 agonist ivuxolimab. All receptors come from an adult with an advanced solid tumor such as melanoma, head and neck, liver or kidney cancer.

In this sample, this clone turned up a few times. This chain joins TRBV7-3 and TRBJ2-1; 7 bases fit TRBD2. CDR3 length: 14 amino acids. Trimming removed 3 bases from V and 5 bases from J; junction bases left unmatched: 4. Germline loops: CDR1 SGHTA, CDR2 FQGTGA. CDR3 nucleotides: TGTGCCAGCAGCTTGGCGGGGGAAAACAATGAGCAGTTCTTC. This encodes CASSLAGENNEQFF.

Remarks on this clone: Lacking the conserved final phenylalanine or tryptophan, this CDR3 likely reflects a read error. The rearrangement links TRBV2 to TRBJ1-6; D is perhaps TRBD1 (5 bases). The germline CDR1 and CDR2 sequences are SNHLY and FYNNEI. The CDR3 loop spans 14 amino acids. V lost 7 bases to trimming and J lost 8 bases, with 15 bases between them. CDR3 in amino acids: CASTEQGSYSPLHL. The CDR3 nucleotides read TGTGCCAGCACCGAGCAGGGCTCGTATTCACCCCTCCACCTT.

This chain joins TRBV7-9 and TRBJ1-4, with 9 positions matching TRBD1. Per the germline V gene, CDR1 is SEHNR and CDR2 is FQNEAQ (reference sequence). With V trimmed by 4 bases and J by 6 bases, 6 bases remained unmatched. CDR3 length: 15 amino acids. The CDR3 region is CASSWYRDRDEKLFF. Here the CDR3 DNA reads TGTGCCAGCAGCTGGTACCGGGACAGGGATGAAAAACTGTTTTTT.

The rearrangement uses TRBV5-6 and TRBJ2-5; TRBD1 agrees at 9 bases. Germline V gives CDR1 SGHDT, CDR2 YYEEEE. The CDR3 extends over 14 amino acids. Unmatched junction bases numbered 3, after V lost 4 bases and J lost 2 bases. Here the CDR3 DNA reads TGTGCCAGCAGCACAGGACAGGGGCAAGAGACCCAGTACTTC. Translating it yields CASSTGQGQETQYF.

The chain joins TRBV7-9 to TRBJ2-5; possible D gene TRBD2, 6 bases. Germline V lookup: CDR1 SEHNR, CDR2 FQNEAQ (reference sequence). V was cut by 5 bases and J by 5 bases, with 21 bases left in between. CDR3 length: 16 residues. The CDR3 nucleotides are TGTGCCAGCAGCCCCCGCGGTGGAGGGAGGTGGGAGACCCAGTACTTC. Amino acid sequence: CASSPRGGGRWETQYF. The full variable domain, its missing parts supplied by reference TRBV7-9 and TRBJ2-5, is DTGVSQNPRHKITKRGQNVTFRCDPISEHNRLYWYRQTLGQGPEFLTYFQNEAQLEKSRLLSDRFSAERPKGSFSTLEIQRTEQGDSAMYLCASSPRGGGRWETQYFGPGTRLLVL.

The V and J genes are TRBV5-3 and TRBJ1-5; D is ambiguous. TRBV5-3 falls under the ORF class, with uncertain function. With 0 bases removed from V and 5 bases from J, the gap between germline ends came to 12 bases. The CDR3 has 15 residues. CDR3 amino acids: CARSLEGFCHQPQHF. DNA for the CDR3: TGTGCCAGAAGCTTGGAAGGGTTTTGTCATCAGCCCCAGCATTTT.

This chain connects TRBV18 to TRBJ2-3, with 8 nucleotides matching TRBD1. CDR3 length equals 13 residues. J lost 6 bases, V lost 3 bases, and 2 bases had no gene match. The germline V gene has CDR1 KGHSH and CDR2 LQKENI. The CDR3 protein is CASSPGQADTQYF. The CDR3 nucleotides read TGTGCCAGCTCACCGGGACAGGCCGATACGCAGTATTTT.

The genes are TRBV5-4 and TRBJ2-7, with D perhaps assigned TRBD1 or TRBD2 (6 bases each). Trimming removed 0 bases at V and 6 bases at J, with 13 bases between. The germline V gene encodes CDR1 SGHNT and CDR2 YYREEE (reference sequence). The CDR3 has 14 amino acids. CDR3: CASSLAGRGGEQYF. CDR3 DNA sequence: TGTGCCAGCAGCTTGGCCGGCAGGGGAGGCGAGCAGTACTTC.

The CDR3 region is CASSFSTGVGLEFF. The CDR3 bases are TGTGCCAGCAGCTTTAGTACCGGGGTCGGGTTGGAGTTCTTC. This chain joins TRBV11-2 and TRBJ2-1; D might be TRBD2 (5 bases). Trimming removed 3 bases at V and 14 bases at J, with 20 bases between. CDR3 length equals 14 residues. CDR1 and CDR2 (germline): SGHAT, FQNNGV.

The rearrangement uses TRBV10-3 and TRBJ2-4; 7 positions match TRBD2. CDR3 length: 16 residues. In germline, CDR1 is ENHRY, CDR2 SYGVKD. J lost 0 bases, V lost 2 bases, and 4 bases had no gene match. The CDR3, as DNA: TGTGCCATCAGTGAGAGGGAGGGGCTAGCCAAAAACATTCAGTACTTC. Protein product: CAISEREGLAKNIQYF.

J is TRBJ1-3 and V is TRBV29-1, with 9 bases aligning to TRBD1. The CDR3 length is 17 residues. The germline V gene encodes CDR1 SQVTM and CDR2 ANQGSEA. Unmatched junction bases numbered 9, after V lost 3 bases and J lost 0 bases. This CDR3 is CSVELGRGQGSGNTIYF. CDR3 coding DNA: TGCAGCGTTGAGCTCGGGAGGGGACAGGGCTCTGGAAACACCATATATTTT.

The J gene is TRBJ2-5, the V gene TRBV6-6, with D possibly matching TRBD2 (7 bases). Trimming removed 6 bases at V and 2 bases at J, with 13 bases between. This CDR3 has 14 residues. Germline V CDR1 and CDR2: MNHNY, SVGAGI (reference sequence). The CDR3, as DNA: TGTGCCAGCAGCAAGGGGGGGGCTCAAGAGACCCAGTACTTC. Translating gives CASSKGGAQETQYF.

CDR3 loop: CAISTTSGTDTQYF. The CDR3 DNA is TGTGCCATCAGTACAACTAGCGGCACAGATACGCAGTATTTT. The chain combines TRBV10-3 with TRBJ2-3, with 7 bases identical to TRBD2. Per the germline V gene, CDR1 is ENHRY and CDR2 is SYGVKD. The length of the CDR3 is 14 residues. The J segment lost 1 base and the V segment lost 5 bases, leaving 3 bases of the junction unmatched.

This rearrangement joins TRBV5-1 to TRBJ2-2; maybe TRBD1 (5 bases). CDR1 SGHRS and CDR2 YFSETQ come from the germline V gene. V was clipped by 2 bases and J by 3 bases, with 8 bases between them. The CDR3 loop spans 14 amino acids. CDR3 protein: CASSLGADTGELFF. The CDR3 DNA sequence: TGCGCCAGCAGCTTAGGGGCGGACACCGGGGAGCTGTTTTTT.

This clone was recorded once. The rearrangement links TRBV19 to TRBJ1-1, with 10 bases fitting TRBD1. CDR1 and CDR2 (germline): LNHDA, SQIVND (reference sequence). J gave up 0 bases and V 3 bases, and 1 base lay outside the gene matches. The CDR3 covers 15 residues. The CDR3 nucleotides read TGTGCCAGTAGTATTGGGACAGGGGTGAACACTGAAGCTTTCTTT. Protein: CASSIGTGVNTEAFF.

This clone has ten or more counts. The chain joins TRBV9 to TRBJ2-2; D call uncertain. The germline gives CDR1 SGDLS, CDR2 YYNGEE. V lost 6 bases and J 5 bases, leaving 14 bases between the germline ends. The CDR3 spans 14 residues. The CDR3 here is CASKLQPATGELFF. In DNA, the CDR3 is TGTGCCAGCAAGTTGCAGCCGGCGACCGGGGAGCTGTTTTTT.

The chain couples TRBV29-1 to TRBJ1-2; D uncertain. Trimming took 3 bases from V and 4 from J, leaving 9 bases between them. Per germline, CDR1 SQVTM and CDR2 ANQGSEA. The CDR3 has 12 residues. CDR3 residues: CSVDGVPYGYTF. CDR3 sequence (DNA): TGCAGCGTTGACGGGGTCCCCTATGGCTACACCTTC.

As concerns this clone: The sample carries other DNA sequences with the same CDR3. The chain joins TRBV6-1 to TRBJ1-5; D call uncertain. V lost 6 bases to trimming and J lost 9 bases, with 9 bases between them. From germline, CDR1 is MNHNS and CDR2 SASEGT. This CDR3 is built from 11 residues. This CDR3 reads CASSPPGPQHF. For the CDR3, the DNA is TGTGCCAGCAGCCCCCCGGGGCCCCAGCATTTT.

The chain combines TRBV25-1 with TRBJ1-2; D gene ambiguous. Deletions cut 4 bases from V and 8 bases from J, with 8 bases between. The CDR3 length is 11 residues. Germline V lookup: CDR1 MGHDK, CDR2 SYGVNS. The CDR3 is CASSGSWGYTF. The CDR3 DNA is TGTGCCAGCAGTGGAAGTTGGGGCTACACCTTC.

The gene calls are TRBV9 and TRBJ2-2; TRBD2 is a possible D gene (6 bases). V lost 7 bases, J lost 2 bases, and 15 bases lay in between. The CDR3 is 15 residues long. Germline CDR1 SGDLS, CDR2 YYNGEE. Here the CDR3 reads CASRSGGDNTGELFF. CDR3 sequence (DNA): TGTGCCAGCCGCTCAGGAGGGGATAACACCGGGGAGCTGTTTTTT.

This clone came up once. This chain uses TRBV10-3 with TRBJ2-7; D gene unclear. CDR3 length: 12 amino acids. CDR1 and CDR2 (germline): ENHRY, SYGVKD. V was pared by 6 bases and J by 5 bases, with 11 bases between. The CDR3 region is CAIRSLSDEQYF. CDR3 coding DNA: TGTGCCATCAGGAGCCTGTCCGACGAGCAGTACTTC.

V gene TRBV5-4 combines with J gene TRBJ2-5, with 8 bases identical to TRBD2. Per germline, CDR1 SGHNT and CDR2 YYREEE (reference sequence). With 2 bases clipped from V and 3 bases from J, the junction kept 9 bases outside the gene matches. This CDR3 is 16 amino acids long. CDR3 region: CASSFHIGGGEETQYF. The CDR3 DNA reads TGTGCCAGCAGCTTTCATATCGGGGGGGGAGAAGAGACCCAGTACTTC.

The chain links TRBV7-2 to TRBJ1-4; D unclear. In germline, CDR1 is SGHTA, CDR2 FQGNSA. Trimming cost V 5 bases and J 4 bases, with 5 bases left between them. The CDR3 covers 12 residues. CDR3 coding DNA: TGTGCCAGCAGCCAGGTTAATGAAAAACTGTTTTTT. This codes for CASSQVNEKLFF.

The chain links TRBV4-3 to TRBJ2-7, with a weak D call TRBD1 (5 bases). Looked up from germline, CDR1 is LGHNA and CDR2 is YSLEER. The V end was cut by 0 bases, the J end by 3 bases, with 9 bases between. This CDR3 is 14 amino acids long. The CDR3 bases are TGCGCCAGCAGCCAAGATCGGCAGGGCTACGAGCAGTACTTC. Translation gives CASSQDRQGYEQYF.

The chain recombines TRBV28 with TRBJ1-1, with a possible D match to TRBD1 (5 bases). The CDR3 consists of 12 residues. V lost 6 bases and J lost 8, with 13 bases in between. Looked up from germline, CDR1 is MDHEN and CDR2 is SYDVKM. The CDR3 DNA sequence: TGTGCCAGCAGCTGGGGGACGGTAGAAGCTTTCTTT. Translation: CASSWGTVEAFF.

The genes are TRBV6-6 and TRBJ1-5, with D maybe TRBD1 (5 bases). Trimming stripped 0 bases from V and 6 bases from J, with 12 bases between. Germline values: CDR1 MNHNY, CDR2 SVGAGI (reference sequence). The CDR3 is made up of 15 amino acids. DNA for the CDR3: TGTGCCAGCAGTTACTCTTGGAGGGGAGGTCAGCCCCAGCATTTT. It yields the protein CASSYSWRGGQPQHF.

The chain couples TRBV19 to TRBJ1-2; unclear D gene. The CDR3 totals 13 residues. Germline CDR1 LNHDA, CDR2 SQIVND (reference sequence). V was clipped by 6 bases and J by 0 bases, with 8 bases between them. CDR3 sequence (DNA): TGTGCCAGTAGATGGGGAGCTAACTATGGCTACACCTTC. Protein: CASRWGANYGYTF.

The CDR3 protein is CASSIGSSNYGYTF. CDR3 coding DNA: TGTGCCAGTAGTATCGGGAGCTCTAACTATGGCTACACCTTC. The gene calls are TRBV19 and TRBJ1-2; D call uncertain. Germline V gives CDR1 LNHDA, CDR2 SQIVND (reference sequence). There are 14 residues in the CDR3. The V end lost 3 bases, the J end lost 0 bases, and 8 bases lay between the germline ends.

The chain uses TRBV5-1 and TRBJ2-3, with a tentative D call TRBD2 (6 bases). The V gene's germline CDR1 is SGHRS and CDR2 YFSETQ. The V gene lost 10 bases and the J gene lost 7 bases, with 22 bases spanning the gap. The CDR3 is 14 residues long. CDR3 region: CASVGGGLDHTQYF. The CDR3 DNA sequence: TGCGCCTCAGTAGGTGGGGGACTCGACCATACGCAGTATTTT.

The chain links TRBV18 to TRBJ2-7; D uncertain. This CDR3 is built from 14 residues. Trimming removed 2 bases from V and 0 bases from J, with 8 bases in between. In germline, CDR1 is KGHSH, CDR2 LQKENI. CDR3: CASSPAGSSYEQYF. CDR3 in DNA: TGTGCCAGCTCACCAGCCGGCAGCTCCTACGAGCAGTACTTC.

J is TRBJ1-5 and V is TRBV5-5; tentative D call: TRBD1 (5 bases). CDR3 size: 13 residues. Per the germline V gene, CDR1 is SGHKS and CDR2 is YYEKEE (reference sequence). The V end lost 4 bases, the J end lost 7 bases, and 12 bases lay between the germline ends. CDR3 residues: CASSPRGDQPQHF. Here the CDR3 DNA reads TGTGCCAGCAGCCCTAGAGGGGACCAGCCCCAGCATTTT.